These T cell receptor beta chains were read from a single sample in a study of Ad26.COV2.S vaccination and SARS-CoV-2 variants. Sequenced by immunoSEQ multiplex PCR; TCRdb stores in-frame clones only, minus some. This sample has about 420,000 clones; around 87% occur once, and the top ten carry 3.6%. The specimen was peripheral blood, collected in a trial of Ad26.COV2.S vaccine versus placebo. The receptors here all came from a person between 18 and 65 years old who received the Ad26.COV2.S COVID-19 vaccine or a placebo. The CDR3 runs from the conserved cysteine through the conserved F or W. The order of the fields is D gene, clone size, CDR3 length, J gene, V gene, CDR3 protein, CDR3 DNA. D genes are given only for firm matches. Not all rows give a size; the values are once, few, many and, for expanded clones, a class.

NA | NA | 14 | TRBJ2-3 | TRBV2 | CASTPFDSTDTQYF | TGTGCCAGCACCCCTTTTGATTCGACAGATACGCAGTATTTT
TRBD1 | NA | 17 | TRBJ1-1 | TRBV7-2 | CASSTWTGGSMNTEAFF | TGTGCCAGCAGCACTTGGACAGGGGGCTCTATGAACACTGAAGCTTTCTTT
TRBD2 | NA | 15 | TRBJ2-2 | TRBV27 | CASRLAGGNTGELFF | TGTGCCAGCAGACTAGCGGGGGGGAACACCGGGGAGCTGTTTTTT
NA | NA | 15 | TRBJ2-4 | TRBV5-1 | CASSSGGRAKNIQYF | TGCGCCAGCAGCTCTGGAGGCAGGGCCAAAAACATTCAGTACTTC
NA | NA | 13 | TRBJ1-5 | TRBV19 | CASSIDRGQPQHF | TGTGCCAGTAGTATAGACCGCGGGCAGCCCCAGCATTTT
TRBD2 | NA | 14 | TRBJ2-5 | TRBV6-6 | CASRVGGFQETQYF | TGTGCCAGCCGGGTCGGGGGGTTTCAAGAGACCCAGTACTTC
NA | once | 13 | TRBJ1-2 | TRBV5-4 | CASSLRAGDGYTF | TGTGCCAGCAGCTTGAGGGCAGGGGATGGCTACACCTTC
TRBD1 | NA | 13 | TRBJ2-1 | TRBV7-9 | CASSPGRDSEQFF | TGTGCCAGCAGCCCAGGCAGGGACAGTGAGCAGTTCTTC
TRBD2 | NA | 17 | TRBJ2-5 | TRBV7-2 | CASSLVLLAGAQETQYF | TGTGCCAGCAGCTTAGTGCTACTAGCGGGGGCGCAAGAGACCCAGTACTTC
NA | NA | 15 | TRBJ1-2 | TRBV4-2 | CASSQEAPRPYGYTF | TGTGCCAGCAGCCAAGAAGCACCCCGGCCCTATGGCTACACCTTC
NA | NA | 15 | TRBJ1-3 | TRBV5-4 | CASSLRTAGGNTIYF | TGTGCCAGCAGCTTGCGGACAGCGGGGGGAAACACCATATATTTT
TRBD2 | NA | 17 | TRBJ2-3 | TRBV9 | CASSVLASGGAPDTQYF | TGTGCCAGCAGCGTGTTGGCTAGCGGGGGGGCCCCAGATACGCAGTATTTT
NA | NA | 17 | TRBJ1-2 | TRBV11-3 | CASSLPGGRGTNYGYTF | TGTGCCAGCAGCCTCCCTGGTGGCAGGGGCACTAACTATGGCTACACCTTC
TRBD2 | NA | 13 | TRBJ2-5 | TRBV5-1 | CASSSGTIETQYF | TGCGCCAGCAGCAGCGGGACTATCGAGACCCAGTACTTC
NA | few | 14 | TRBJ1-5 | TRBV28 | CASSSPRLHQPQHF | TGTGCCAGCAGTTCCCCTCGTCTCCATCAGCCCCAGCATTTT
TRBD2 | NA | 15 | TRBJ2-7 | TRBV19 | CASSQLGLDSYEQYF | TGTGCCAGTAGCCAGCTTGGACTAGACTCCTACGAGCAGTACTTC
TRBD1 | NA | 14 | TRBJ1-1 | TRBV30 | CAWSVGRGGTEAFF | TGTGCCTGGAGTGTTGGCAGGGGGGGCACTGAAGCTTTCTTT
NA | NA | 13 | TRBJ1-4 | TRBV4-3 | CASSLRRNEKLFF | TGCGCCAGCAGCCTACGGAGGAATGAAAAACTGTTTTTT
NA | NA | 13 | TRBJ1-2 | TRBV6-1 | CASRRTVPYGYTF | TGTGCCAGCAGAAGAACAGTCCCCTATGGCTACACCTTC
TRBD1 | NA | 18 | TRBJ1-5 | TRBV4-3 | CASSQDLGQGAIDQPQHF | TGCGCCAGCAGCCAAGATCTGGGACAGGGGGCTATAGATCAGCCCCAGCATTTT
TRBD2 | NA | 15 | TRBJ2-7 | TRBV27 | CASSFDGGAAYEQYF | TGTGCCAGCAGTTTTGACGGGGGGGCTGCCTACGAGCAGTACTTC